The next 21 T cell receptor beta chains were all read from a single sample in a study of cytomegalovirus exposure and HLA in healthy donors. Sequenced by immunoSEQ multiplex PCR; TCRdb stores in-frame clones only, minus some. The sample gives 110,000 or so clones, approximately 88% of which show up once; more than 1.5% is in the top ten. Specimen: PBMCs. The receptors stem from a young man in good health and CMV-seronegative.

The J gene is TRBJ2-1, the V gene TRBV25-1; tentative D call: TRBD1 (5 bases). The length of the CDR3 is 17 residues. Germline assignment: CDR1 MGHDK and CDR2 SYGVNS. Trimming left V 6 bases short and J 0 bases short, with 18 bases between. DNA for the CDR3: TGTGCCAGCAGGTCTACACGGCAGGGCCACTCCTACAATGAGCAGTTCTTC. Encoded protein: CASRSTRQGHSYNEQFF.

The chain joins TRBV15 to TRBJ1-5; no clear D gene. The length of the CDR3 is 15 residues. Germline V lookup: CDR1 LNHNV, CDR2 YYDKDF (reference sequence). The V end lost 0 bases, the J end lost 3 bases, and 9 bases lay between the germline ends. CDR3 nucleotides: TGTGCCACCAGCAGAGACGGCGGGGTCAATCAGCCCCAGCATTTT. It is translated as CATSRDGGVNQPQHF.

This clone showed up just a few times. For the CDR3, the DNA is TGCGCCAGCAGCTTCAGGACAGCAAATGAGCAGTTCTTC. Its protein is CASSFRTANEQFF. The chain joins TRBV5-1 to TRBJ2-1, with a possible D match to TRBD1 (6 bases). Germline CDR1 SGHRS, CDR2 YFSETQ. Trimming left V 2 bases short and J 7 bases short, with 10 bases between. This CDR3 has 13 amino acids.

This chain joins TRBV5-6 and TRBJ2-7, with 11 nucleotides matching TRBD2. Germline V gene lookup returns CDR1 SGHDT and CDR2 YYEEEE. The ends lost 4 bases at V and 5 bases at J; junction bases unmatched: 8. This CDR3 comprises 15 residues. The CDR3 DNA follows: TGTGCCAGCAGCGACGTAACTAGCGGGAGCCACGAGCAGTACTTC. Encoded protein: CASSDVTSGSHEQYF.

This clone has just one count. The V call is TRBV5-1, the J call TRBJ2-3, with 9 bases aligning to TRBD1. Germline CDR1 SGHRS, CDR2 YFSETQ. J gave up 2 bases and V 5 bases, and 12 bases lay outside the gene matches. The CDR3 extends over 17 amino acids. Here the CDR3 DNA reads TGCGCCAGCAGTCGAGCCGGGACAGGGAGTTTCACAGATACGCAGTATTTT. Protein sequence: CASSRAGTGSFTDTQYF.

The V call is TRBV5-1, the J call TRBJ1-2; a possible D gene is TRBD1 (5 bases). The CDR3 is 12 amino acids. V was pared by 9 bases and J by 7 bases, with 16 bases between. Per germline, CDR1 SGHRS and CDR2 YFSETQ. CDR3 amino acids: CATRLGGSGYTF. The CDR3 nucleotides are TGCGCCACCCGGTTGGGGGGAAGTGGCTACACCTTC.

The table lists this clone with a count of one. This chain connects TRBV7-8 to TRBJ1-4; no firm D call. The V end was cut by 5 bases, the J end by 5 bases, with 15 bases between. The CDR3 contains 15 residues. Germline V CDR1 and CDR2: SGHVS, FQNEAQ. The CDR3 loop reads CASSAHRVNNEKLFF. CDR3 in DNA: TGTGCCAGCAGCGCCCACCGGGTCAACAATGAAAAACTGTTTTTT.

This clone has a single count. The chain uses TRBV15 and TRBJ2-3; D possibly corresponds to TRBD1 (5 bases). CDR1 LNHNV and CDR2 YYDKDF come from the germline V gene (reference sequence). The CDR3 is made up of 16 amino acids. With 1 base removed from V and 0 bases from J, the gap between germline ends came to 11 bases. In DNA form, the CDR3 reads TGTGCCACCAGCAGAGGGACACTCACTAGCACAGATACGCAGTATTTT. Its translation: CATSRGTLTSTDTQYF.

The chain joins TRBV28 to TRBJ1-5; D not certain. From germline, CDR1 is MDHEN and CDR2 SYDVKM. The CDR3 length is 15 residues. Deletions cut 3 bases from V and 3 bases from J, with 12 bases between. The CDR3 here is CASSLSHVVNQPQHF. The DNA of the CDR3 is TGTGCCAGCAGTTTGTCTCATGTAGTCAATCAGCCCCAGCATTTT.

The chain links TRBV27 to TRBJ2-5, with TRBD2 matching 11 bases. V trimming: 4 bases; J trimming: 2 bases; junction bases outside the gene matches: 9. From germline, CDR1 is MNHEY and CDR2 SMNVEV (reference sequence). This CDR3 region has 17 residues. The CDR3 here is CASSSPSIAGGQETQYF. CDR3 DNA: TGTGCCAGCAGTTCCCCCTCCATAGCGGGAGGGCAAGAGACCCAGTACTTC.

This clone was seen once. CDR3 loop: CASSLALAGGEQFF. CDR3 sequence (DNA): TGTGCCAGCAGCTTAGCGCTAGCGGGGGGTGAGCAGTTCTTC. The V gene is TRBV7-2, the J gene TRBJ2-1; 11 nucleotides align to TRBD2. The V gene's germline CDR1 is SGHTA and CDR2 FQGNSA. This CDR3 contains 14 residues. Losses at the gene ends were 0 bases for V and 9 bases for J; bases not matched to a gene: 1. The full variable domain, with the rest looked up from reference TRBV7-2 and TRBJ2-1, is GAGVSQSPSNKVTEKGKDVELRCDPISGHTALYWYRQSLGQGLEFLIYFQGNSAPDKSGLPSDRFSAERTGGSVSTLTIQRTQQEDSAVYLCASSLALAGGEQFFGPGTRLTVL.

V gene TRBV29-1 combines with J gene TRBJ1-1; no clear D gene. Germline CDR1 SQVTM, CDR2 ANQGSEA. The V end was cut by 1 base, the J end by 7 bases, with 7 bases between. There are 11 residues in the CDR3. The CDR3 sequence: CSVEAPIEAFF. The DNA of the CDR3 is TGCAGCGTTGAAGCCCCAATTGAAGCTTTCTTT.

This clone appeared a single time. The chain links TRBV11-2 to TRBJ2-3, with TRBD2 matching 12 bases. This CDR3 comprises 17 residues. Germline V gene data show CDR1 as SGHAT and CDR2 as FQNNGV. After removal of 5 bases from V and 0 bases from J, the junction contained 6 bases not matched to a gene. CDR3 loop: CASSRLTSGGSTDTQYF. CDR3 nucleotide sequence: TGTGCCAGCAGCCGCTTGACTAGCGGGGGTAGCACAGATACGCAGTATTTT.

The chain couples TRBV11-3 to TRBJ2-7; TRBD2 aligns across 7 bases. This CDR3 is 15 amino acids long. Germline V lookup: CDR1 SGHNT, CDR2 YENEEA. Trimming cost V 2 bases and J 2 bases; bases outside gene matches: 6. The CDR3 region has the DNA TGTGCCAGCAGCTTACGCCTAGCGGCTACCTACGAGCAGTACTTC. Amino acid sequence: CASSLRLAATYEQYF.

This chain uses TRBV9 with TRBJ1-4; D ambiguous. The V gene's germline CDR1 is SGDLS and CDR2 YYNGEE. The CDR3 length is 15 residues. Trimming removed 0 bases at V and 7 bases at J, with 13 bases between. In DNA, the CDR3 is TGTGCCAGCAGCGTAGAGGGTCAGGCGGGTGAAAAACTGTTTTTT. Protein: CASSVEGQAGEKLFF. The entire variable domain, with the rest obtained from reference TRBV9 and TRBJ1-4, is as follows: DSGVTQTPKHLITATGQRVTLRCSPRSGDLSVYWYQQSLDQGLQFLIQYYNGEERAKGNILERFSAQQFPDLHSELNLSSLELGDSALYFCASSVEGQAGEKLFFGSGTQLSVL.

The V gene is TRBV5-4, the J gene TRBJ2-7, with D possibly matching TRBD2 (7 bases). Per the germline V gene, CDR1 is SGHNT and CDR2 is YYREEE (reference sequence). V was shortened by 2 bases and J by 4 bases, with 16 bases between the two germline ends. The CDR3 is made up of 15 amino acids. The CDR3, as DNA: TGTGCCAGCAGCTTCGTGGGGGGAGGGGGTTACGAGCAGTACTTC. It is translated as CASSFVGGGGYEQYF.

The CDR3 sequence is CAAAGTANSPLHF. The CDR3 nucleotides are TGTGCCGCAGCCGGGACAGCTAATTCACCCCTCCACTTT. The V call is TRBV10-3, the J call TRBJ1-6; TRBD1 aligns across 7 bases. CDR1 ENHRY and CDR2 SYGVKD come from the germline V gene. This CDR3 has 13 residues. V was clipped by 11 bases and J by 6 bases; unmatched bases: 7.

The gene calls are TRBV27 and TRBJ2-7; TRBD1 matches at 9 bases. Germline CDR1 and CDR2: MNHEY and SMNVEV (reference sequence). The CDR3 has 14 amino acids. The V and J ends lost 4 bases and 6 bases, in that order; junction bases with no gene match: 7. The CDR3 region is CASSWGTGFSEQYF. As DNA, the CDR3 is TGTGCCAGCAGTTGGGGGACAGGGTTCTCCGAGCAGTACTTC.

This chain links TRBV6-1 with TRBJ1-4; TRBD1 agrees at 7 bases. The CDR3 consists of 14 residues. Germline V gene data show CDR1 as MNHNS and CDR2 as SASEGT. Trimming at V came to 5 bases and at J to 6 bases, leaving 6 bases not matched to a gene. CDR3 bases: TGTGCCAGCAGTCCGGGACAGAACTATGAAAAACTGTTTTTT. Translated, it gives CASSPGQNYEKLFF.

V gene TRBV9 combines with J gene TRBJ2-2; a weak D match, TRBD1 (6 bases). V lost 3 bases and J 6 bases, leaving 12 bases between the germline ends. CDR1 and CDR2 (germline): SGDLS, YYNGEE. This CDR3 spans 14 amino acids. CDR3 residues: CASSAGVVAGELFF. DNA for the CDR3: TGTGCCAGCAGCGCAGGGGTGGTTGCCGGGGAGCTGTTTTTT.

The V call is TRBV4-1, the J call TRBJ2-1; 8 bases match TRBD2. The CDR3 is made up of 15 amino acids. In germline, CDR1 is MGHRA, CDR2 YSYEKL. The V gene end was trimmed by 2 bases and the J gene end by 5 bases; junction bases not matched to a gene: 5. CDR3 protein: CASSQLIAGNNEQFF. As DNA, the CDR3 is TGCGCCAGCAGCCAATTAATAGCGGGGAACAATGAGCAGTTCTTC.